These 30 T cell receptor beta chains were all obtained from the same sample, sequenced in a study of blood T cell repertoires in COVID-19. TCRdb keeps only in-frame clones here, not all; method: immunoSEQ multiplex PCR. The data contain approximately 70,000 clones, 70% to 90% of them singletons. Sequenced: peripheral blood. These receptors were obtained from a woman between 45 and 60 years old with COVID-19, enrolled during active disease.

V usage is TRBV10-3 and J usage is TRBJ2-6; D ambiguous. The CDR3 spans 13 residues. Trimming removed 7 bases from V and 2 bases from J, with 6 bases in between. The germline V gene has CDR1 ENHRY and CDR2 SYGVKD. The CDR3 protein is CAITLPGANVLTF. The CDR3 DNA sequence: TGTGCCATCACCCTACCTGGGGCCAACGTCCTGACTTTC.

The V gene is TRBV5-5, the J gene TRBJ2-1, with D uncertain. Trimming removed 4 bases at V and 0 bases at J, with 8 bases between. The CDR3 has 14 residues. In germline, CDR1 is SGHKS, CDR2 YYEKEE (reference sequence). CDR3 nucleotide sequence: TGTGCCAGCAGCGTAGCAAGCTCCTACAATGAGCAGTTCTTC. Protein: CASSVASSYNEQFF.

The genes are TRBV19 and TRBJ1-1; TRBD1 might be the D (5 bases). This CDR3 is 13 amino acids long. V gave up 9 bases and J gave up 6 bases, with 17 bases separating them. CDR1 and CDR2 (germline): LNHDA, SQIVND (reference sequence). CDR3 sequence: CASSNSGGAEAFF. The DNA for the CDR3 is TGTGCCAGCTCCAACTCGGGGGGGGCTGAAGCTTTCTTT.

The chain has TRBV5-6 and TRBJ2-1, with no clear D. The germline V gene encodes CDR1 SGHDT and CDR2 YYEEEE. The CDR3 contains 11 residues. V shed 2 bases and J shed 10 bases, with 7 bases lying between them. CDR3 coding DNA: TGTGCCAGCAGCTTCGGTACGGAGCAGTTCTTC. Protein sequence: CASSFGTEQFF.

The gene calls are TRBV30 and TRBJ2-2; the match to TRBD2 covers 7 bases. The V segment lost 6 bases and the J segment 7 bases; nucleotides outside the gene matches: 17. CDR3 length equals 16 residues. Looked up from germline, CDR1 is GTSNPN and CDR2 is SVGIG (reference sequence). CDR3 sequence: CACGRSGAAVIGELFF. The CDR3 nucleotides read TGTGCCTGTGGCCGGAGCGGGGCGGCGGTTATCGGGGAGCTGTTTTTT. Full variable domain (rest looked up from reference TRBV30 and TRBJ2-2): SQTIHQWPATLVQPVGSPLSLECTVEGTSNPNLYWYRQAAGRGLQLLFYSVGIGQISSEVPQNLSASRPQDRQFILSSKKLLLSDSGFYLCACGRSGAAVIGELFFGEGSRLTVL.

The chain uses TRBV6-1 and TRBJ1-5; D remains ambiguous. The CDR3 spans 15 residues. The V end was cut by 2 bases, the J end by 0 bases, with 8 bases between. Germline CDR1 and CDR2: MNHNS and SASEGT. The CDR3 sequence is CASSETVYSNQPQHF. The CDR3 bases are TGTGCCAGCAGTGAAACAGTCTATAGCAATCAGCCCCAGCATTTT.

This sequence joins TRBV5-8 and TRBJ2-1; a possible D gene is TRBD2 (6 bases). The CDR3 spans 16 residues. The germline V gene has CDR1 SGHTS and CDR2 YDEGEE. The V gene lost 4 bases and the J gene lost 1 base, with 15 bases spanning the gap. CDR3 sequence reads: CASSPLWGESYNEQFF. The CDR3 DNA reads TGTGCCAGCAGCCCCCTGTGGGGGGAGTCCTACAATGAGCAGTTCTTC.

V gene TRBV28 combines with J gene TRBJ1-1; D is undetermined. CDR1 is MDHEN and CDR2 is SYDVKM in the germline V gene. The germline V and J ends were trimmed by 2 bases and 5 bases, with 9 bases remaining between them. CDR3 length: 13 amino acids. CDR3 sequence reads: CASSLEGGTEAFF. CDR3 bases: TGTGCCAGCAGTTTAGAAGGAGGTACTGAAGCTTTCTTT.

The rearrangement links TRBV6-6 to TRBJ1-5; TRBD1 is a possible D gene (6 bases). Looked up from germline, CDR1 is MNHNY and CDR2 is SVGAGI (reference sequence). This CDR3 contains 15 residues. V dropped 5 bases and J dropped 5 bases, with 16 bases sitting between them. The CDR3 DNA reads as TGTGCCAGCAGTCCCATGACAGGACCTTATCAGCCCCAGCATTTT. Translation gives CASSPMTGPYQPQHF.

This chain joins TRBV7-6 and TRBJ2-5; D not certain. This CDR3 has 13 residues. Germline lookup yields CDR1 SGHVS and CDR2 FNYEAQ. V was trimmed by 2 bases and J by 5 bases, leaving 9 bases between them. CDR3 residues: CASSLIVRETQYF. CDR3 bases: TGTGCCAGCAGCTTAATAGTCAGGGAGACCCAGTACTTC.

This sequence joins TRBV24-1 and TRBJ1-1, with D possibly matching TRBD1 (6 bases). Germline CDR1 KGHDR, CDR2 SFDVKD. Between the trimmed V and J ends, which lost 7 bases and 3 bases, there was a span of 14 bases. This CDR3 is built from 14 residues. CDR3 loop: CATSPAEGDTEAFF. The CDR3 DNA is TGTGCCACCAGCCCGGCCGAGGGGGACACTGAAGCTTTCTTT.

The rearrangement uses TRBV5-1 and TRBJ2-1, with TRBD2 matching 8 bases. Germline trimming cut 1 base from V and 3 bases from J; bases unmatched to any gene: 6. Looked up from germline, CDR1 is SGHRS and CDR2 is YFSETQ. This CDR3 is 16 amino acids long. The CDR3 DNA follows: TGCGCCAGCAGCTTGACTAGCGGTGTTCTCTACAATGAGCAGTTCTTC. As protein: CASSLTSGVLYNEQFF.

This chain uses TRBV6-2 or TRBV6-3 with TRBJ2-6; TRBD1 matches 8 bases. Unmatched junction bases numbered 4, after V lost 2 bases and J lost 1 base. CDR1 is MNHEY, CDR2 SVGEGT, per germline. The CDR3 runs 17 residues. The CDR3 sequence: CASSYSRGPSGANVLTF. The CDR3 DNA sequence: TGTGCCAGCAGTTACAGCAGGGGGCCGTCTGGGGCCAACGTCCTGACTTTC.

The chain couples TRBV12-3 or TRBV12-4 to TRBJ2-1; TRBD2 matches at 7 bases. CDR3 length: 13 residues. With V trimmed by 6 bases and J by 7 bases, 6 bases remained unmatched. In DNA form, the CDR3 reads TGTGCCAGCAGACTCACGGGGGGAAATGAGCAGTTCTTC. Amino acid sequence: CASRLTGGNEQFF.

The CDR3 sequence is CSAISGNTDTQYF. The CDR3 nucleotides read TGCAGCGCGATTAGCGGCAACACAGATACGCAGTATTTT. The V and J genes are TRBV29-1 and TRBJ2-3; possible D gene TRBD2, 6 bases. V lost 7 bases and J lost 2, with 13 bases in between. Per the germline V gene, CDR1 is SQVTM and CDR2 is ANQGSEA. The CDR3 has 13 amino acids.

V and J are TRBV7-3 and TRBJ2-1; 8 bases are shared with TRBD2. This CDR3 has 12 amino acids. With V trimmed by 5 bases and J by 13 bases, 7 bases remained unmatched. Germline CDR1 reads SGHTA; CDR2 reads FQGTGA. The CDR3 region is CASSAGGDPQFF. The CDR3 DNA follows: TGTGCCAGCAGCGCCGGGGGGGACCCTCAGTTCTTC.

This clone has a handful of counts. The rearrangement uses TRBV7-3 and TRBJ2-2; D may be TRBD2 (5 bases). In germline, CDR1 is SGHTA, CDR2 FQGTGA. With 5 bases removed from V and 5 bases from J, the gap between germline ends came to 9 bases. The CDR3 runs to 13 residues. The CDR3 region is CASSPSGTGELFF. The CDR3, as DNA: TGTGCCAGCAGCCCCTCGGGAACCGGGGAGCTGTTTTTT.

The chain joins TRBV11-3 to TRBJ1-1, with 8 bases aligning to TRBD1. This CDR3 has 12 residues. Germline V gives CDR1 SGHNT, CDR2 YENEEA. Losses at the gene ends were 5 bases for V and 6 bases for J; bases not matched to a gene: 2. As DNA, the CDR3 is TGTGCCAGCAGCCAGGGGGCCTCTGAAGCTTTCTTT. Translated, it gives CASSQGASEAFF.

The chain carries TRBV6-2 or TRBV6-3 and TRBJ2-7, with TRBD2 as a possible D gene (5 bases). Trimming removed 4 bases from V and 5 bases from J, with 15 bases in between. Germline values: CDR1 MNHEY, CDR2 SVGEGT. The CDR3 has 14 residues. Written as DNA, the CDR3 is TGTGCCAGCAGTTCCGAGGGAGTTCTCCACGAGCAGTACTTC. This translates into CASSSEGVLHEQYF.

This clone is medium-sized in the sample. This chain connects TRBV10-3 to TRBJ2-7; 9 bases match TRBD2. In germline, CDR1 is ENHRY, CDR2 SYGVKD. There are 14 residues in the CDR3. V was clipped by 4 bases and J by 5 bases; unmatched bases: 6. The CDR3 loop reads CAISGRLAEHEQYF. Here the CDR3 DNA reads TGTGCCATCAGTGGGAGACTAGCGGAGCACGAGCAGTACTTC.

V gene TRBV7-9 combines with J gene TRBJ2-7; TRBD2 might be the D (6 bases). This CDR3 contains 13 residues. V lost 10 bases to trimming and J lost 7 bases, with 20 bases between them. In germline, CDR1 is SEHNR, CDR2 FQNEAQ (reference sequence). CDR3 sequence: CATSQWEAGEQYF. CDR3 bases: TGTGCCACCAGTCAGTGGGAGGCGGGGGAGCAGTACTTC.

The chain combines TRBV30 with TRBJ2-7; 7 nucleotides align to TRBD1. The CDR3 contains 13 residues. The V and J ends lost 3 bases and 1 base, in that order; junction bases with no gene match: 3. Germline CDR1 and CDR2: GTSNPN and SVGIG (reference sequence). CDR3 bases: TGTGCCTGGAGGACAGGGAAGTCCTACGAGCAGTACTTC. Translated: CAWRTGKSYEQYF.

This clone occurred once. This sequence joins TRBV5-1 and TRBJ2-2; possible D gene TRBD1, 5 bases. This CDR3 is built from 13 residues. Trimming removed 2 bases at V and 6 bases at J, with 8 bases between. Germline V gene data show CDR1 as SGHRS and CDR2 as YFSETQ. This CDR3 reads CASSLPRAGELFF. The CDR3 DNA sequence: TGCGCCAGCAGCTTACCCAGGGCCGGGGAGCTGTTTTTT.

CDR3 DNA sequence: TGCGCCAGCAGCTTCCTCGGGGGCAATGAGCAGTTCTTC. Translating gives CASSFLGGNEQFF. The rearrangement links TRBV5-1 to TRBJ2-1; D is perhaps TRBD2 (6 bases). Germline CDR1 SGHRS, CDR2 YFSETQ. V dropped 2 bases and J dropped 6 bases, with 9 bases sitting between them. This CDR3 is built from 13 residues.

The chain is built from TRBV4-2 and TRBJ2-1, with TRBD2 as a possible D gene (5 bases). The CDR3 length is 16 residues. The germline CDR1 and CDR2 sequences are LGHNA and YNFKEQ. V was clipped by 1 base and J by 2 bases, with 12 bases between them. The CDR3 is CASSQVGDPPYNEQFF. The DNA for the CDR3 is TGTGCCAGCAGCCAAGTGGGAGACCCTCCCTACAATGAGCAGTTCTTC.

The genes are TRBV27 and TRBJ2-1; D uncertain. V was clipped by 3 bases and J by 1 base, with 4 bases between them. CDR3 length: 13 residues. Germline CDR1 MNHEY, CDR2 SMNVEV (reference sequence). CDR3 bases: TGTGCCAGCAGTTTGGCATCCTACAATGAGCAGTTCTTC. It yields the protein CASSLASYNEQFF.

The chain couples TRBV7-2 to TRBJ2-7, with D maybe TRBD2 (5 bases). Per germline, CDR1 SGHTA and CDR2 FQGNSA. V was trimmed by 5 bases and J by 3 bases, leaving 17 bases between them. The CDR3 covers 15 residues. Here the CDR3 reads CASSKKEGMSYEQYF. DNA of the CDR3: TGTGCCAGCAGCAAGAAAGAGGGAATGAGCTACGAGCAGTACTTC.

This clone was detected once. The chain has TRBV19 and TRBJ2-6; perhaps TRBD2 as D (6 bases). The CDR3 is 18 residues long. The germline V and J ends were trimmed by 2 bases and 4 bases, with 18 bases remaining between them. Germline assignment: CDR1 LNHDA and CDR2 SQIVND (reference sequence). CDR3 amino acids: CASSISSGRSPGANVLTF. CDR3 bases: TGTGCCAGTAGTATAAGTTCGGGGAGGTCCCCCGGGGCCAACGTCCTGACTTTC. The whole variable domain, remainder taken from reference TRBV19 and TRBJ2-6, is DGGITQSPKYLFRKEGQNVTLSCEQNLNHDAMYWYRQDPGQGLRLIYYSQIVNDFQKGDIAEGYSVSREKKESFPLTVTSAQKNPTAFYLCASSISSGRSPGANVLTFGAGSRLTVL.

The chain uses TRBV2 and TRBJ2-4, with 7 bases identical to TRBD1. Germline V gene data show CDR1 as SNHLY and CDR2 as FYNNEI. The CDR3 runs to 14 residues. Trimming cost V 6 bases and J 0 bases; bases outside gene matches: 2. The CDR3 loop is CASRGQTAKNIQYF. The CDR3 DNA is TGTGCCAGCAGGGGACAGACAGCCAAAAACATTCAGTACTTC.

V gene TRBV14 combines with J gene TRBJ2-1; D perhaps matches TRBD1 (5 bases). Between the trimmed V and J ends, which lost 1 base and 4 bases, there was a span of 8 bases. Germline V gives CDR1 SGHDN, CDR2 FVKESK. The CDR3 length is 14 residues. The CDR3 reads CASSQVGQYNEQFF. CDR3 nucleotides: TGTGCCAGCAGCCAAGTCGGACAATACAATGAGCAGTTCTTC.